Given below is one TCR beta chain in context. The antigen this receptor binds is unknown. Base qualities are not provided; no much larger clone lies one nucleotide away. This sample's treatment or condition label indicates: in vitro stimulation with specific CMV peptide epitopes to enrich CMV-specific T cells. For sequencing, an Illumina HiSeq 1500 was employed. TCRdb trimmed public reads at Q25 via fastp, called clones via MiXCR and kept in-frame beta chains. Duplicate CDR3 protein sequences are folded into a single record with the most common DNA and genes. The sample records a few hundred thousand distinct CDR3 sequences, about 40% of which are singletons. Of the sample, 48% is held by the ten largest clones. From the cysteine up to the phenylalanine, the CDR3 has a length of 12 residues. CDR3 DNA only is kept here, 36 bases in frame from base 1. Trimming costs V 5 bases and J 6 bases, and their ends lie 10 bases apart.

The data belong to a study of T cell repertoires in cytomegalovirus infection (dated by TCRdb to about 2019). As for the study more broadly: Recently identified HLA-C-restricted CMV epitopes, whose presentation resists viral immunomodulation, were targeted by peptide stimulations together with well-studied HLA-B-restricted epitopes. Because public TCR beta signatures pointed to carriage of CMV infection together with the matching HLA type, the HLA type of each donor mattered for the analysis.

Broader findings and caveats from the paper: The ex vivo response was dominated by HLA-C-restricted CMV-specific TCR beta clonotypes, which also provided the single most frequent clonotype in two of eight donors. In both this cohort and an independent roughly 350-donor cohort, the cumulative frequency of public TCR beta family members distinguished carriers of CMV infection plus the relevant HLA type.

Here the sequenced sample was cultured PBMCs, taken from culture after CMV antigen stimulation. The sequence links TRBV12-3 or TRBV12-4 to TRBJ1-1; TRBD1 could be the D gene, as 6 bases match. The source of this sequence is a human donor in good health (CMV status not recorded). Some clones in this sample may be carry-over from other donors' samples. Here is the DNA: TGTGCCAGCAGTAAAACAGGGCCTGAAGCTTTCTTT. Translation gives CASSKTGPEAFF.